The rows below give T cell receptor beta chains drawn from one sample of a study of response to subunit inactivated influenza vaccine. One entry per CDR3 protein results from TCRdb running MiXCR on the RT-PCR reads. The sample consists of roughly 780,000 distinct CDR3 sequences, approximately 17% of them appearing once. The sequences come from PBMCs from blood, collected less than 6 days after vaccination. All receptors derive from a man aged 45-65 years who received an inactivated influenza vaccine. CDR3s include the opening cysteine and the closing phenylalanine or tryptophan. A D gene is named only where the DNA matches it firmly. Clone size appears in some rows only: once, few, many, or a class for an expanded clone.

TRBV24-1,.,.,TRBJ2-5,TGTGCCACCAGTGACACACGGGACACCAGCCAAGAGACCCAGTACTTC,CATSDTRDTSQETQYF
TRBV6-1,TRBD1,few,TRBJ2-2,TGTGCCAGCAGTACGACAGGGGCGGTCGGGGAGCTGTTTTTT,CASSTTGAVGELFF
TRBV20-1,.,.,TRBJ2-7,TGCAGCGTCGGTCGTCCACTGTACGAGCAGTACTTC,CSVGRPLYEQYF
TRBV12-3/TRBV12-4,.,.,TRBJ1-5,TGTGCCAGCAGATCCGGGACGGATAGCAATCAGCCCCAGCATTTT,CASRSGTDSNQPQHF
TRBV20-1,.,many,TRBJ1-1,TGCAGTGCAGGGGAGGACTGGGCGAACACTGAAGCTTTCTTT,CSAGEDWANTEAFF
TRBV9,.,few,TRBJ2-5,TGTGCCAGCAGCGTCGCCCCACAGACAGTACAAGAGACCCAGTACTTC,CASSVAPQTVQETQYF
TRBV28,.,.,TRBJ2-5,TGTGCCAGCAGTTTAACTGCCGCGTTGACGGCCCAGTACTTC,CASSLTAALTAQYF
TRBV29-1,TRBD2,few,TRBJ2-3,TGCAGCGTTGGGATACCGGGACTAGCGGGATCAGATACGCAGTATTTT,CSVGIPGLAGSDTQYF
TRBV4-1,TRBD2,few,TRBJ2-7,TGCGCCAGCAGCCGAGCGGGGGCCACTTTACTATTC,CASSRAGATLLF
TRBV10-1,.,.,TRBJ2-5,TGCGCCAGCAGCGCGTCAGGACCGGGATCCCAAGAGACCCAGTACTTC,CASSASGPGSQETQYF
TRBV7-2,TRBD1,.,TRBJ2-1,TGTGCCAGCAGCTTACAATTGGACAGGGGTGTTGAGCAGTTCTTC,CASSLQLDRGVEQFF
TRBV7-9,TRBD2,few,TRBJ2-1,TGTGCCAGCAGCTTAAGGCCGGGGGGGCCCAATGAGCAGTTCTTC,CASSLRPGGPNEQFF
TRBV6-1,.,.,TRBJ2-1,TGTGCCAGCAGTGGCCTCGGTTTCGGGGTATACAATGAGCAGTTCTTC,CASSGLGFGVYNEQFF
TRBV6-2/TRBV6-3,.,.,TRBJ2-2,TGTGCCAGCGGGACCGCAGGACCCGGGGAGCTGTTTTTT,CASGTAGPGELFF
TRBV2,TRBD1,few,TRBJ2-7,TGTGCCAGCACCGACAGGGGGCGAGCCGACGAGCAGTACTTC,CASTDRGRADEQYF
TRBV12-3/TRBV12-4,TRBD2,.,TRBJ2-3,TGTGCCAGCACCGGACTAGCGGAAACAGATACGCAGTATTTT,CASTGLAETDTQYF
TRBV7-1,TRBD2,.,TRBJ2-1,TGTGCCAGCAGCTCAAAACCATCTCCGGGACTAGCGGGAGGAAAGTCCTACAATGAGCAGTTCTTC,CASSSKPSPGLAGGKSYNEQFF
TRBV6-2/TRBV6-3,.,many,TRBJ2-1,TGTGCCACTAGCAAAAGGGCTGAGCAGTTCTTC,CATSKRAEQFF
TRBV5-1,.,many,TRBJ1-3,TGCGCCAGCAGCTTGAACGGAGGATCCTCTGGAAACACCATATATTTT,CASSLNGGSSGNTIYF
TRBV12-3/TRBV12-4,TRBD1,many,TRBJ1-4,TGTGCCAGCAGTTTGGGGACAGGGAATGAAAAACTGTTTTTT,CASSLGTGNEKLFF
TRBV29-1,.,.,TRBJ1-5,TGCAGCGTTGAAACAGGGAAGGAACAGCCCCAGCATTTT,CSVETGKEQPQHF
TRBV4-2,.,.,TRBJ2-3,TGTGCCAGCAGCCAAGTCCACTTCACAGATACGCAGTATTTT,CASSQVHFTDTQYF
TRBV5-6,.,.,TRBJ2-3,TGTGCCAGCAGCTTGCCCGATACCACAGATACGCAGTATTTT,CASSLPDTTDTQYF
TRBV15,.,.,TRBJ1-2,TGTGCCACCAGCAGAGGAGCCGCGGAGGGCTACACCTTC,CATSRGAAEGYTF
TRBV4-3,.,few,TRBJ1-4,TGCGCCAGCAGCCCTAGTCAGGGTAATGAAAAACTGTTTTTT,CASSPSQGNEKLFF
TRBV15,.,.,TRBJ2-3,TGTGCCACCAGCAGAGATAGAAGGTACGCAGATACGCAGTATTTT,CATSRDRRYADTQYF
TRBV28,.,once,TRBJ2-5,TGTGCCAGCAGCCCCGCCGGCAGGGAGACCCAGTACTTC,CASSPAGRETQYF
TRBV6-2/TRBV6-3,TRBD1,few,TRBJ2-7,TGTGCCAGCAGTTTAGCCCCCCCGGACAGGGGGTACGAGCAGTACTTC,CASSLAPPDRGYEQYF